This record covers a single T cell receptor (beta chain). The sample is drawn from a study of blood T cell repertoires in COVID-19. The overall study: Acute and convalescent COVID-19 samples came from the United States, Italy and Spain. PBMCs, B-cell-depleted T cells, or T cells were the source of the cDNA or gDNA that made up the material.

As handled by the study authors: Cell counts per sample came from amplifying reference gene primers. Some clones are missing from TCRdb's copy, which holds only in-frame ones; the method was immunoSEQ multiplex PCR. V and J calls plus clone size are reproduced from that table; the DNA served to infer D and trimming. The profile shows about 210,000 clones, about 83% of them singletons. Deletions cut 5 bases from V and 6 bases from J, with 10 bases between. CDR1 is SEHNR and CDR2 is FQNEAQ in the germline V gene (reference sequence). The CDR3 runs 12 residues. Input material: peripheral blood. The chain has TRBV7-9 and TRBJ1-2; D remains ambiguous. The source of this sequence is a woman between 45 and 60 years old with active or convalescent COVID-19. Here the CDR3 reads CASSAGGNGYTF. CDR3 in DNA: TGTGCCAGCAGCGCAGGTGGAAATGGCTACACCTTC.